Listed here are 23 T cell receptor delta chains from one sample, sequenced in a study of gamma-delta chains in newborns, infants, children. TCRdb called clones from the reads again using CATT. The sample has about 9,200 delta-chain clones; 20% to 25% are singletons. Sequencing was performed on blood. Receptors originate from a child who was a newborn, infant or young child, either healthy, febrile or measles-vaccinated (not recorded which).

CDR3 protein: CACVGLGVADKLIF. DNA of the CDR3: TGTGCCTGTGTAGGACTGGGGGTTGCCGATAAACTCATCTTT. V gene TRDV2 combines with J gene TRDJ1; TRDD3 aligns across 8 bases. The CDR3 runs to 14 residues. CDR1 is GEAIGNYY, CDR2 EKD, per germline. With 5 bases clipped from V and 3 bases from J, the junction kept 7 bases outside the gene matches.

This clone came up a few times. This chain links TRDV2 with TRDJ1; 10 bases are a match to TRDD3. Germline V gene data show CDR1 as GEAIGNYY and CDR2 as EKD. This CDR3 has 17 residues. V dropped 1 base and J dropped 4; count of bases not matched to a gene: 11. CDR3 region: CACDTLVGDTLFDKLIF. DNA of the CDR3: TGTGCCTGTGACACGTTGGTGGGGGATACCCTATTCGATAAACTCATCTTT.

The chain recombines TRDV2 with TRDJ1; 9 bases are a match to TRDD3. V lost 5 bases, J lost 7 bases, and 19 bases stayed unmatched. Germline V CDR1 and CDR2: GEAIGNYY, EKD. CDR3 length equals 17 residues. CDR3 sequence: CACGLTGGPLIPTKLIF. CDR3 nucleotides: TGTGCCTGTGGACTTACTGGGGGACCTCTAATCCCCACTAAACTCATCTTT.

Concerning this clone itself: A much larger clone lies one base from this, so it may be a read error. This chain joins TRDV2 and TRDJ1; D perhaps matches TRDD2 (5 bases). Germline CDR1 reads GEAIGNYY; CDR2 reads EKD. The CDR3 extends over 21 amino acids. As DNA, the CDR3 is TGTGCCTGTGACAAGGTTCATGCGGGGTCCGTCCTTCTTGAGTACACCGATAAAATCATCTTT. Protein: CACDKVHAGSVLLEYTDKIIF.

A few counts support this clone. J is TRDJ1 and V is TRDV2; 8 bases are shared with TRDD3. This CDR3 spans 20 amino acids. J lost 0 bases, V lost 1 base, and 18 bases had no gene match. Germline assignment: CDR1 GEAIGNYY and CDR2 EKD. The CDR3 region is CACDTVSTGGLSPNTDKLIF. CDR3 DNA: TGTGCCTGTGACACGGTGTCTACTGGGGGTCTATCCCCGAACACCGATAAACTCATCTTT.

About this clone: In the same sample, other DNA sequences code for this CDR3. The chain couples TRDV2 to TRDJ1; TRDD3 aligns across 7 bases. The V and J ends lost 1 base and 1 base, in that order; junction bases with no gene match: 2. The length of the CDR3 is 14 residues. The germline CDR1 and CDR2 sequences are GEAIGNYY and EKD. The CDR3 coding sequence is TGTGCCTGTGACACTCTGGGGGCCACCGATAAACTCATCTTT. Its protein is CACDTLGATDKLIF.

J is TRDJ1 and V is TRDV2; 10 nucleotides align to TRDD3. CDR3 size: 18 residues. Germline V lookup: CDR1 GEAIGNYY, CDR2 EKD. V shed 3 bases and J 0 bases; nucleotides not matched to a gene: 12. The CDR3 region is CACDVLGDQKPYTDKLIF. CDR3 nucleotides: TGTGCCTGTGACGTACTGGGGGATCAGAAACCGTACACCGATAAACTCATCTTT.

Only a few counts were recorded for this clone. The rearrangement links TRDV2 to TRDJ2, with a tentative D call TRDD3 (5 bases). CDR1 is GEAIGNYY and CDR2 is EKD in the germline V gene. This CDR3 has 21 amino acids. V lost 0 bases and J 0 bases, leaving 25 bases between the germline ends. In DNA, the CDR3 is TGTGCCTGTGACACCATCTACCCCGGGGGGGGGGCCCTAGCTTTGACAGCACAACTCTTCTTT. Translation: CACDTIYPGGGALALTAQLFF.

The CDR3 sequence: CACDILGESDKLIF. For the CDR3, the DNA is TGTGCCTGTGACATTCTGGGGGAAAGCGATAAACTCATCTTT. The chain carries TRDV2 and TRDJ1, with TRDD3 matching 8 bases. V lost 2 bases to trimming and J lost 4 bases; unmatched junction nucleotides: 5. Germline CDR1 GEAIGNYY, CDR2 EKD. This CDR3 is built from 14 residues.

Notes on this clone: One end of the junction varies from germline; a read error may be responsible. The chain carries TRDV2 and TRDJ3; 7 bases line up with TRDD3. The CDR3 has 20 residues. Germline lookup yields CDR1 GEAIGNYY and CDR2 EKD. CDR3 amino acids: CACDTLKAGGSAWDTRPMFF. CDR3 coding DNA: TGTGCCTGTGACACCCTTAAAGCTGGGGGCTCAGCCTGGGACACCCGACCGATGTTTTTC.

Details on this clone: This may be a read error: a much more frequent sequence differs by one nucleotide. Other DNA variants within this sample encode the same CDR3. This sequence joins TRDV2 and TRDJ1; 12 bases agree with TRDD3. With 0 bases clipped from V and 0 bases from J, the junction kept 7 bases outside the gene matches. Germline V gene lookup returns CDR1 GEAIGNYY and CDR2 EKD. The CDR3 has 18 residues. The CDR3 loop reads CACDTLLGDTKYTDKLIF. CDR3 nucleotide sequence: TGTGCCTGTGACACCCTCCTGGGGGATACGAAGTACACCGATAAACTCATCTTT.

This clone was detected only a few times. A read error is possible here, since a much larger clone lies one base away. The chain links TRDV2 to TRDJ1; 10 positions agree with TRDD3. The CDR3 has 15 amino acids. Trimming removed 2 bases from V and 11 bases from J; junction bases left unmatched: 13. Germline values: CDR1 GEAIGNYY, CDR2 EKD. The CDR3 protein is CACDNLGVGDTSLIF. CDR3 in DNA: TGTGCCTGTGACAATCTTGGAGTGGGGGATACTTCTCTCATCTTT.

This clone was observed a handful of times. In DNA form, the CDR3 reads TGTGCCTGCTATGGGGGATACGCAGAAATCGCCGATAAACTCATCTTT. Translated, it gives CACYGGYAEIADKLIF. The chain uses TRDV2 and TRDJ1; TRDD3 matches at 11 bases. With V trimmed by 7 bases and J by 3 bases, 12 bases remained unmatched. Germline V gene sequence: CDR1 GEAIGNYY, CDR2 EKD. This CDR3 has 16 residues.

With respect to this clone: This likely came from a read error, as a far larger clone is one base away. This sample also contains other DNA sequences that code for the same CDR3. The chain links TRDV2 to TRDJ1; perhaps TRDD3 as D (6 bases). The CDR3 has 14 residues. V was clipped by 3 bases and J by 5 bases, with 15 bases between them. Germline V gene data show CDR1 as GEAIGNYY and CDR2 as EKD. The CDR3 spells CACDSILGADKLIF. The CDR3 nucleotides are TGTGCCTGTGACTCTATACTGGGAGCAGATAAACTCATCTTT.

The V and J genes are TRDV2 and TRDJ1; 12 bases are a match to TRDD3. Germline V gene sequence: CDR1 GEAIGNYY, CDR2 EKD. There are 17 residues in the CDR3. The J segment lost 0 bases and the V segment lost 3 bases, leaving 7 bases of the junction unmatched. DNA for the CDR3: TGTGCCTGTGACGTACTGGGGGATACTGGGGACACCGATAAACTCATCTTT. Translated: CACDVLGDTGDTDKLIF.

The chain is built from TRDV2 and TRDJ2; 9 nucleotides match TRDD3. The V and J ends lost 0 bases and 8 bases, in that order; junction bases with no gene match: 21. There are 20 residues in the CDR3. Germline V gene lookup returns CDR1 GEAIGNYY and CDR2 EKD. The DNA for the CDR3 is TGTGCCTGTGACACCGTTCTGGGGGATCCTTCTCCCCAAGCGCCCGCACAACTCTTCTTT. It specifies CACDTVLGDPSPQAPAQLFF.

A remark on this clone: This may arise from a read error, as a much more abundant clone is one base away. The identical CDR3 is also encoded by other nucleotide sequences in the sample. This rearrangement joins TRDV2 to TRDJ1, with D perhaps TRDD3 (6 bases). The CDR3 consists of 20 residues. The germline gives CDR1 GEAIGNYY, CDR2 EKD. The V gene lost 0 bases and the J gene lost 1 base, with 26 bases spanning the gap. CDR3 region: CACDTILTGGYRMGTDKLIF. The CDR3, as DNA: TGTGCCTGTGACACCATTCTTACTGGTGGATACCGAATGGGCACCGATAAACTCATCTTT.

The table lists this clone with a few counts. CDR3 nucleotides: TGTGCCTGTGACACCCCACACTGGGGGACGAAACCCCAGAACTCCTGGGACACCCGACAGATGTTTTTC. Its translation is CACDTPHWGTKPQNSWDTRQMFF. This chain joins TRDV2 and TRDJ3; TRDD3 matches 9 bases. The junction had 17 bases not matched to a gene; V was cut back by 0 bases and J by 0 bases. The CDR3 covers 23 residues. CDR1 and CDR2 (germline): GEAIGNYY, EKD.

This rearrangement joins TRDV2 to TRDJ3, with 10 bases that match TRDD3. The CDR3 length is 25 residues. V lost 0 bases and J lost 5; bases outside the gene matches: 27. Germline V gene lookup returns CDR1 GEAIGNYY and CDR2 EKD. CDR3 residues: CACDTVGTGGSTPPNVGRDTRQMFF. DNA for the CDR3: TGTGCCTGTGACACCGTGGGTACTGGGGGATCCACTCCTCCGAACGTTGGCCGGGACACCCGACAGATGTTTTTC.

The chain has TRDV2 and TRDJ1; 11 bases fit TRDD3. The V and J ends lost 0 bases and 12 bases, in that order; junction bases with no gene match: 20. Germline loops: CDR1 GEAIGNYY, CDR2 EKD. CDR3 length: 18 residues. The CDR3 DNA sequence: TGTGCCTGTGACACCCGTTCCGACGTGGGGGATACGGGACAGAAAATCATCTTT. Residues: CACDTRSDVGDTGQKIIF.

The chain is built from TRDV2 and TRDJ1; 13 bases align to TRDD3. Trimming took 3 bases from V and 4 from J; bases not matched to a gene: 13. In germline, CDR1 is GEAIGNYY, CDR2 EKD. CDR3 length: 18 amino acids. This CDR3 is CACDPVLLGDTPDDKLIF. The CDR3 DNA reads as TGTGCCTGTGACCCCGTTTTACTGGGGGATACGCCGGACGATAAACTCATCTTT.

This clone is medium-sized in the sample. V and J are TRDV2 and TRDJ1; the D is unclear. Trimming left V 4 bases short and J 0 bases short, with 14 bases between. Germline values: CDR1 GEAIGNYY, CDR2 EKD. The CDR3 is 15 amino acids. CDR3: CACDVIGQYTDKLIF. The CDR3 DNA is TGTGCCTGTGATGTGATAGGACAGTACACCGATAAACTCATCTTT.

This clone was counted a few times. The genes are TRDV2 and TRDJ3; 10 bases agree with TRDD3. The CDR3 contains 19 residues. With 4 bases clipped from V and 0 bases from J, the junction kept 8 bases outside the gene matches. The germline V gene has CDR1 GEAIGNYY and CDR2 EKD. The CDR3 region has the DNA TGTGCCTGTGATGAACTGGGGGATCCATCCTCCTGGGACACCCGACAGATGTTTTTC. Its protein is CACDELGDPSSWDTRQMFF.